These 9 T cell receptor beta chains originate from one sample sequenced in a study of T cell responses to AZD1222 COVID-19 vaccine. Using immunoSEQ multiplex PCR, the repertoire was profiled, and TCRdb retains in-frame clones only, with some absent. The sample consists of around 120,000 clones, approximately 84% of them appearing once. The sequenced sample was peripheral blood, obtained on day 0 of AZD1222 vaccination. Receptor source: an adult in good health.

J is TRBJ1-1 and V is TRBV7-9; D is undetermined. Per germline, CDR1 SEHNR and CDR2 FQNEAQ (reference sequence). The CDR3 runs to 15 residues. The V gene lost 1 base and the J gene lost 1 base, with 10 bases spanning the gap. The DNA for the CDR3 is TGTGCCAGCAGCTTAGGTGTCACCCAGAACACTGAAGCTTTCTTT. Translating gives CASSLGVTQNTEAFF.

The chain has TRBV5-1 and TRBJ1-3; D is unclear. The CDR3 runs 17 residues. CDR1 SGHRS and CDR2 YFSETQ come from the germline V gene. V was pared by 0 bases and J by 0 bases, with 13 bases between. DNA of the CDR3: TGCGCCAGCAGCTTGGCGCCGAGGCCGGACTCTGGAAACACCATATATTTT. It encodes CASSLAPRPDSGNTIYF.

The rearrangement uses TRBV4-1 and TRBJ1-3, with 8 bases identical to TRBD1. This CDR3 spans 17 amino acids. The J segment lost 4 bases and the V segment lost 2 bases, leaving 10 bases of the junction unmatched. CDR1 and CDR2 from the germline V gene are MGHRA and YSYEKL. CDR3 region: CASSQSTGGGSGNTIYF. The CDR3 DNA follows: TGCGCCAGCAGCCAATCTACAGGGGGGGGGTCCGGAAACACCATATATTTT.

The chain has TRBV5-1 and TRBJ2-5; 12 bases agree with TRBD2. Germline trimming cut 4 bases from V and 5 bases from J; bases unmatched to any gene: 12. The CDR3 is 17 amino acids. Germline values: CDR1 SGHRS, CDR2 YFSETQ. The CDR3 coding sequence is TGCGCCAGCAGCCCCACGATAACTAGCGGGAGGAAGGAGACCCAGTACTTC. Translation gives CASSPTITSGRKETQYF.

This clone has a single count. This rearrangement joins TRBV30 to TRBJ1-1, with D tentatively TRBD1 (5 bases). The CDR3 loop spans 12 amino acids. Looked up from germline, CDR1 is GTSNPN and CDR2 is SVGIG (reference sequence). V was cut by 8 bases and J by 11 bases, with 21 bases left in between. The CDR3 spells CAGTAGNWMAFF. The CDR3 DNA sequence: TGTGCCGGAACTGCAGGGAACTGGATGGCTTTCTTT.

A few counts support this clone. The V and J genes are TRBV21-1 and TRBJ2-4. TRBV21-1 is a documented pseudogene. CDR3 size: 14 residues. CDR3 bases: TGTGCCAGCAGCAAAGAGGCCAGTTCAAACATTCAGTACTTC. This sequence encodes CASSKEASSNIQYF.

V and J are TRBV30 and TRBJ2-3; TRBD1 agrees at 10 bases. Germline CDR1 is GTSNPN and CDR2 is SVGIG (reference sequence). This CDR3 is 17 amino acids long. The J segment lost 2 bases and the V segment lost 0 bases, leaving 8 bases of the junction unmatched. The CDR3 protein is CAWSVVPGQGHTDTQYF. CDR3 DNA sequence: TGTGCCTGGAGTGTAGTACCGGGACAGGGGCACACAGATACGCAGTATTTT. Filled out from reference TRBV30 and TRBJ2-3, the complete variable domain reads SQTIHQWPATLVQPVGSPLSLECTVEGTSNPNLYWYRQAAGRGLQLLFYSVGIGQISSEVPQNLSASRPQDRQFILSSKKLLLSDSGFYLCAWSVVPGQGHTDTQYFGPGTRLTVL.

V gene TRBV6-5 combines with J gene TRBJ1-1; tentative D call: TRBD1 (5 bases). Germline-derived CDR1 and CDR2 are MNHEY and SVGAGI. Trimming stripped 4 bases from V and 11 bases from J, with 11 bases between. The CDR3 length is 11 residues. DNA of the CDR3: TGTGCCAGCAGTTGGGGAGAGGGGGCTTTCTTT. It is translated as CASSWGEGAFF.

The chain recombines TRBV11-2 with TRBJ1-3, with TRBD1 matching 11 bases. Germline-derived CDR1 and CDR2 are SGHAT and FQNNGV. The CDR3 is 15 amino acids. J gave up 4 bases and V 4 bases, and 3 bases lay outside the gene matches. The CDR3 DNA is TGTGCCAGCAGCTCGGGACAGGGGGGCGGAAACACCATATATTTT. Residues: CASSSGQGGGNTIYF.